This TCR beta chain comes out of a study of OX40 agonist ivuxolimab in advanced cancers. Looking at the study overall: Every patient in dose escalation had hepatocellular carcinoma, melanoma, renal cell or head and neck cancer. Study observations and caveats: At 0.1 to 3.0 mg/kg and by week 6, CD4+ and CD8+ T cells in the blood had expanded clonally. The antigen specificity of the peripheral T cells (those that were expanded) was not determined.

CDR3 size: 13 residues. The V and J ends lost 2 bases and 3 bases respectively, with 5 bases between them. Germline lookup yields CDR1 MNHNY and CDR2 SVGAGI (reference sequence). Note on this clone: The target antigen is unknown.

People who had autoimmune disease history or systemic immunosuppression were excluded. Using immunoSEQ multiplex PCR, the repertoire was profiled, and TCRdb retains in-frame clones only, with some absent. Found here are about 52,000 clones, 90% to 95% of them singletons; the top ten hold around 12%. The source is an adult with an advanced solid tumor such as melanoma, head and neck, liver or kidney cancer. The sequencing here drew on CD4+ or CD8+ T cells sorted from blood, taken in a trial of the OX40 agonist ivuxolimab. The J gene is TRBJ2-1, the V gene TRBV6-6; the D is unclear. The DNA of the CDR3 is TGTGCCAGCAGTTACGGGTTCTACAATGAGCAGTTCTTC. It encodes CASSYGFYNEQFF.